The clone carrying this T cell receptor beta chain came up once. The data were taken from a study of technical replicates of blood from several donors. The protocol was immunoSEQ multiplex PCR, while the TCRdb copy is restricted to in-frame clones and leaves out a portion. The sample lists about 81,000 clones, more than 80% occurring once. This CDR3 is built from 14 residues. Germline CDR1 is SGHKS and CDR2 is YYEKEE (reference sequence). Trimming took 1 base from V and 4 from J, leaving 9 bases between them. Sequenced material: PBMCs. This chain connects TRBV5-5 to TRBJ2-1, with TRBD1 as a possible D gene (6 bases). This receptor was obtained from a human donor in good health. Some clones in this sample may be carry-over from other donors' samples. The CDR3 loop is CASSLSGQYNEQFF. CDR3 coding DNA: TGTGCCAGCAGCTTGTCCGGACAGTACAATGAGCAGTTCTTC.